The entry that follows covers one T cell receptor beta chain sequence. These data belong to a study of blood T cell repertoires in COVID-19. Across the whole study: T cells, B-cell-depleted T cells, or PBMCs provided the cDNA or gDNA that served as material.

V was trimmed by 2 bases and J by 1 base, leaving 8 bases between them. The CDR3 totals 14 residues. Germline lookup yields CDR1 MDHEN and CDR2 SYDVKM. Some clones are missing from TCRdb's copy, which holds only in-frame ones; the method was immunoSEQ multiplex PCR. The sample lists over 65,000 clones, approximately 80% occurring once. V is TRBV28 and J is TRBJ2-5; perhaps TRBD1 as D (5 bases). The sample was peripheral blood. This receptor was taken from a woman in her thirties or forties with active or convalescent COVID-19. CDR3 sequence reads: CASSLGAVQETQYF. The CDR3 bases are TGTGCCAGCAGTTTAGGGGCAGTCCAAGAGACCCAGTACTTC.